This is a list of T cell receptor beta chains from one sample in a study of cytomegalovirus exposure and HLA in healthy donors. The repertoire was sequenced with immunoSEQ multiplex PCR; TCRdb's copy has only in-frame clones and lacks some. The sample includes around 160,000 clones, 65% to 70% of them seen just once. The sample consisted of PBMCs. Source of these receptors: a woman aged 18-35 years in good health and CMV-seropositive. Both conserved end residues are part of each CDR3. Each record gives: V gene, clone size, D gene, J gene, CDR3 protein, CDR3 DNA. The D gene is left open where the match is weak. A clone size is listed for some rows: how often the clone was seen (once, few, many), or a class if it is expanded.

TRBV19	once	.	TRBJ2-7	CASSIDRGHSYEQYF	TGTGCCAGTAGTATAGATCGCGGACACTCCTACGAGCAGTACTTC
TRBV30	few	.	TRBJ1-5	CAWSLRGNQPQHF	TGTGCCTGGAGTCTGAGGGGCAATCAGCCCCAGCATTTT
TRBV27	.	.	TRBJ1-5	CASSLGGEDQPQHF	TGTGCCAGCAGTTTGGGGGGGGAGGATCAGCCCCAGCATTTT
TRBV15	.	TRBD2	TRBJ2-7	CATSRDRRLAGGQHDEQYF	TGTGCCACCAGCAGAGATCGCAGGTTAGCGGGAGGGCAGCACGACGAGCAGTACTTC
TRBV4-1	.	.	TRBJ2-2	CASSPFGMDTGELFF	TGCGCCAGCAGCCCCTTCGGGATGGACACCGGGGAGCTGTTTTTT
TRBV7-6	.	TRBD2	TRBJ2-1	CASSLERKRGYNEQFF	TGTGCCAGCAGCTTAGAACGGAAGCGGGGCTACAATGAGCAGTTCTTC
TRBV7-9	.	.	TRBJ1-4	CASSLGDRRNEKLFF	TGTGCCAGCAGCTTAGGAGACAGGAGAAATGAAAAACTGTTTTTT
TRBV13	.	.	TRBJ1-1	CASSSGGKGKRNTEAFF	TGTGCCAGCAGCTCCGGGGGTAAGGGTAAGAGAAACACTGAAGCTTTCTTT
TRBV19	.	.	TRBJ1-2	CASLPWGVYDGYTF	TGTGCCAGCCTCCCGTGGGGCGTATATGATGGCTACACCTTC
TRBV27	.	TRBD1	TRBJ1-2	CATFESATQGVNYGYTF	TGTGCCACCTTCGAATCCGCGACTCAGGGGGTTAACTATGGCTACACCTTC
TRBV6-1	few	TRBD1	TRBJ1-2	CASGPDRDRSYTF	TGTGCCAGCGGGCCAGACAGGGATAGGAGCTACACCTTC
TRBV5-8	few	.	TRBJ1-1	CASRNRVSIAEAFF	TGTGCCAGCAGAAACAGGGTCTCGATCGCTGAAGCTTTCTTT
TRBV4-3	.	TRBD1	TRBJ1-2	CASSQEMDRGLGYGYTF	TGCGCCAGCAGCCAAGAAATGGACAGGGGTTTAGGCTATGGCTACACCTTC
TRBV27	.	.	TRBJ2-7	CASSLPGYEQYF	TGTGCCAGCAGTTTACCCGGTTACGAGCAGTACTTC
TRBV5-8	once	TRBD1	TRBJ1-1	CASSSQPGTDEAFF	TGTGCCAGCAGCTCCCAACCTGGGACAGATGAAGCTTTCTTT
TRBV21-1	.	.	TRBJ1-5	CASSPLAVRERQPQHF	TGTGCCAGCAGCCCCCTGGCAGTCAGGGAAAGGCAGCCCCAGCATTTT
TRBV5-4	.	.	TRBJ2-3	CASSYGTDTQYF	TGTGCCAGCAGCTACGGGACAGATACGCAGTATTTT
TRBV9	.	.	TRBJ2-2	CASSVYESNTGELFF	TGTGCCAGCAGCGTATATGAAAGCAACACCGGGGAGCTGTTTTTT
TRBV27	.	.	TRBJ2-1	CASSLSNRGVEQFF	TGTGCCAGCAGTTTATCGAATCGCGGGGTCGAGCAGTTCTTC
TRBV21-1	.	.	TRBJ1-4	CASSKAGTEEGNEKLFF	TGTGCCAGCAGCAAAGCCGGGACAGAAGAAGGAAATGAAAAACTGTTTTTT
TRBV30	.	.	TRBJ1-2	CAWRGDRINGYTF	TGTGCCTGGAGGGGAGACAGGATTAATGGCTACACCTTC
TRBV18	.	.	TRBJ2-3	CASSPLGRGGTDTQYF	TGTGCCAGCTCACCACTGGGAAGGGGTGGCACAGATACGCAGTATTTT
TRBV27	once	.	TRBJ2-7	CASSLGGPYEQYF	TGTGCCAGCAGTTTAGGGGGCCCCTACGAGCAGTACTTC
TRBV5-6	.	TRBD2	TRBJ2-7	CASSLVPTSGLFYEQYF	TGTGCCAGCAGCTTGGTCCCGACTAGCGGGCTCTTCTACGAGCAGTACTTC
TRBV28	.	.	TRBJ1-2	CASSYGSFEDYGYTF	TGTGCCAGCAGTTATGGGTCCTTTGAGGACTATGGCTACACCTTC
TRBV30	.	TRBD1	TRBJ2-7	CAWSLDRAYEQYF	TGTGCCTGGAGTTTGGACAGGGCCTACGAGCAGTACTTC
TRBV6-5	.	TRBD1	TRBJ2-7	CASSFQDRHYEQYF	TGTGCCAGCAGTTTCCAGGACAGGCACTACGAGCAGTACTTC
TRBV5-4	.	TRBD2	TRBJ2-5	CASSTKTSGQETQYF	TGTGCCAGCAGCACCAAGACTAGCGGGCAAGAGACCCAGTACTTC
TRBV30	.	TRBD1	TRBJ2-7	CAWSGDRAYEQYF	TGTGCCTGGAGTGGCGACAGGGCCTACGAGCAGTACTTC
TRBV5-1	few	TRBD2	TRBJ2-1	CASSLGSGGSYNEQFF	TGCGCCAGCAGCCTCGGTAGCGGGGGGTCCTACAATGAGCAGTTCTTC
TRBV7-2	few	.	TRBJ1-4	CASSFGGTRKLFF	TGTGCCAGCAGCTTCGGCGGAACACGAAAACTGTTTTTT
TRBV27	.	.	TRBJ1-2	CASSSQGRNVNGYTF	TGTGCCAGCAGTTCTCAGGGTAGAAATGTTAATGGCTACACCTTC
TRBV15	once	TRBD2	TRBJ2-7	CATSRPGLAGDHEQYF	TGTGCCACCAGCAGACCGGGACTAGCGGGAGACCACGAGCAGTACTTC
TRBV9	once	TRBD2	TRBJ2-7	CASGRTSGASYEQYF	TGTGCCAGCGGACGTACTAGCGGGGCTAGCTACGAGCAGTACTTC
TRBV4-3	.	.	TRBJ1-4	CASSPQPAGDEKLFF	TGCGCCAGCAGCCCCCAGCCAGCGGGGGACGAAAAACTGTTTTTT
TRBV14	.	.	TRBJ1-2	CASSQDLYGQRHF	TGTGCCAGCAGCCAAGACTTATACGGACAGCGGCACTTC